The sequence of this T cell receptor (beta chain) was determined in a study of T cells in Graves' hyperthyroidism and ophthalmopathy. Across the whole study: Peripheral blood was taken when the disease was first diagnosed, before any treatment began.

Germline trimming cut 2 bases from V and 0 bases from J; bases unmatched to any gene: 14. The germline V gene has CDR1 LNHDA and CDR2 SQIVND (reference sequence). This CDR3 spans 20 amino acids. RNA transcripts yielded amplified TCR beta CDR3 regions. Carried out on the TCR CDR3, a first-round RT-PCR used the HTBI primer set. TCRdb used MiXCR to reprocess the multiplex PCR reads, holding one entry per CDR3 protein. The table lists under 350,000 distinct CDR3 sequences, more than 15% of them singletons. Sequencing input: blood. This TCR derives from an older woman with Graves' ophthalmopathy. V gene TRBV19 combines with J gene TRBJ2-1; TRBD2 matches 9 bases. The CDR3 reads CASSISGGSLSMSSYNEQFF. The CDR3, as DNA: TGTGCCAGTAGTATAAGCGGGGGGTCCCTCTCGATGAGCTCCTACAATGAGCAGTTCTTC.